These 32 T cell receptor beta chains share one sample of origin, sequenced in a study of regulatory T cells in long-lasting Graves disease. This sample's time point: persistent/refractory GD, antithyroid drugs over 5 years with positive TRAb. PBMCs provided the RNA from which the TCR library was made. The TCR beta library used iRepertoire HTBI primers with Arm-PCR amplification of CDR3. TCRdb fed the multiplex PCR reads into MiXCR, producing one record per CDR3 protein. The sample consists of nearly 350,000 distinct CDR3 sequences, around 20% of them appearing once. The material sequenced was peripheral blood mononuclear cells (PBMCs), taken when the disease was refractory, from a patient treated with antithyroid drugs. Every receptor here comes from a female donor with Graves disease.

For this clonotype: Just one base apart from a much larger clone, this may be a read error. The J gene is TRBJ1-2, the V gene TRBV6-2 or TRBV6-3; D is uncertain. This CDR3 is 15 amino acids long. V shed 0 bases and J shed 3 bases, with 11 bases lying between them. CDR1 and CDR2 from the germline V gene are MNHEY and SVGEGT. The CDR3 DNA reads as TGTGCCAGCAGTTACTCGATGGACGGGCACTATGGCTACACCTTC. This sequence encodes CASSYSMDGHYGYTF.

This clonotype was recorded many times. V usage is TRBV30 and J usage is TRBJ2-4; no definite D call. The V gene's germline CDR1 is GTSNPN and CDR2 SVGIG (reference sequence). This CDR3 has 14 residues. Trimming stripped 0 bases from V and 7 bases from J, with 13 bases between. The CDR3 bases are TGTGCCTGGAGTGTAGGTCCTCCTCGGAACATTCAGTACTTC. Residues: CAWSVGPPRNIQYF. The entire variable domain, with the rest obtained from reference TRBV30 and TRBJ2-4, is as follows: SQTIHQWPATLVQPVGSPLSLECTVEGTSNPNLYWYRQAAGRGLQLLFYSVGIGQISSEVPQNLSASRPQDRQFILSSKKLLLSDSGFYLCAWSVGPPRNIQYFGAGTRLSVL.

This chain connects TRBV20-1 to TRBJ1-4, with 7 bases aligning to TRBD1. V gave up 6 bases and J gave up 16 bases; unmatched junction bases: 29. The CDR3 length is 17 residues. The germline V gene has CDR1 DFQATT and CDR2 SNEGSKA (reference sequence). The CDR3 sequence: CSAYRSGRGRFMDRKFF. In DNA, the CDR3 is TGCAGTGCCTATAGGAGTGGTAGGGGGCGCTTTATGGATCGAAAGTTTTTT.

This clonotype was counted only a few times. The genes are TRBV27 and TRBJ1-3; D remains ambiguous. With 0 bases removed from V and 0 bases from J, the gap between germline ends came to 6 bases. The CDR3 runs 15 residues. The V gene's germline CDR1 is MNHEY and CDR2 SMNVEV (reference sequence). As DNA, the CDR3 is TGTGCCAGCAGTTTATCCCCTAGCTCTGGAAACACCATATATTTT. This codes for CASSLSPSSGNTIYF.

This clonotype was counted at least ten times. J is TRBJ1-5 and V is TRBV30; D uncertain. This CDR3 comprises 14 residues. V was pared by 1 base and J by 2 bases, with 9 bases between. Germline CDR1 GTSNPN, CDR2 SVGIG (reference sequence). The CDR3 is CAWSAGMGNQPQHF. CDR3 nucleotide sequence: TGTGCCTGGAGTGCTGGAATGGGCAATCAGCCCCAGCATTTT.

Many counts were recorded for this clonotype. The gene calls are TRBV2 and TRBJ2-7; D call uncertain. Germline values: CDR1 SNHLY, CDR2 FYNNEI. CDR3 size: 12 residues. Trimming took off 3 bases at V and 7 bases at J, with 10 bases between the two ends. The CDR3 sequence: CASSEPPREQYF. The CDR3 DNA is TGTGCCAGCAGTGAGCCCCCTAGGGAGCAGTACTTC.

This clonotype was found many times. The chain joins TRBV10-3 to TRBJ1-2; D is ambiguous. Trimming took 0 bases from V and 2 from J, leaving 7 bases between them. This CDR3 contains 14 residues. Per the germline V gene, CDR1 is ENHRY and CDR2 is SYGVKD. CDR3 sequence: CAISESPLNYGYTF. For the CDR3, the DNA is TGTGCCATCAGTGAGTCGCCACTGAACTATGGCTACACCTTC.

This clonotype was recorded at least ten times. The chain has TRBV25-1 and TRBJ2-6; TRBD1 agrees at 7 bases. Germline V gene data show CDR1 as MGHDK and CDR2 as SYGVNS. V trimming: 4 bases; J trimming: 0 bases; junction bases outside the gene matches: 12. This CDR3 has 19 amino acids. CDR3 bases: TGTGCCAGCAGTGGCAGGGGGAGTAGGGCGAGCTCTGGGGCCAACGTCCTGACTTTC. Its protein product is CASSGRGSRASSGANVLTF.

In this sample, this clonotype turned up once. V and J are TRBV2 and TRBJ2-1; D tentatively reads TRBD1 or TRBD2 (6 bases each). The length of the CDR3 is 16 residues. Germline V gene sequence: CDR1 SNHLY, CDR2 FYNNEI. Deletions cut 6 bases from V and 5 bases from J, with 20 bases between. CDR3: CASRGGTRSSHNEQFF. As DNA, the CDR3 is TGTGCCAGCAGAGGAGGGACACGGAGTTCCCACAATGAGCAGTTCTTC.

This clonotype was picked up many times. V usage is TRBV6-9 and J usage is TRBJ1-2; 7 bases line up with TRBD1. CDR3 length: 14 residues. CDR1 and CDR2 (germline): MNHGY, SVAAGI. V was pared by 3 bases and J by 5 bases, with 6 bases of the junction left unmatched. The CDR3 sequence: CASSYWGTAYGYTF. For the CDR3, the DNA is TGTGCCAGCAGTTACTGGGGGACAGCATATGGCTACACCTTC.

The J gene is TRBJ2-3, the V gene TRBV11-1; 12 bases fit TRBD2. V lost 1 base, J lost 1 base, and 3 bases stayed unmatched. Germline loops: CDR1 SGHAT, CDR2 FQDESV (reference sequence). This CDR3 spans 17 amino acids. This CDR3 reads CASSLGRTSGGTDTQYF. In DNA form, the CDR3 reads TGTGCCAGCAGCTTAGGACGGACTAGCGGGGGCACAGATACGCAGTATTTT.

The V and J genes are TRBV24-1 and TRBJ1-5; TRBD1 aligns across 12 bases. Per the germline V gene, CDR1 is KGHDR and CDR2 is SFDVKD. V was clipped by 7 bases and J by 7 bases; unmatched bases: 7. The CDR3 covers 15 residues. The chain's CDR3 is CATSAGTGGRQPQHF. DNA for the CDR3: TGTGCCACCAGCGCCGGGACAGGGGGCAGGCAGCCCCAGCATTTT.

The chain uses TRBV4-3 and TRBJ1-6; D remains unclear. CDR1 is LGHNA and CDR2 is YSLEER in the germline V gene. The CDR3 loop spans 15 amino acids. The V end was cut by 0 bases, the J end by 14 bases, with 17 bases between. CDR3 region: CASSQDRETYLALHF. DNA of the CDR3: TGCGCCAGCAGCCAAGATAGGGAGACGTACCTAGCCCTCCACTTT.

V usage is TRBV6-2 or TRBV6-3 and J usage is TRBJ2-1; TRBD1 aligns across 7 bases. With V trimmed by 6 bases and J by 4 bases, 3 bases remained unmatched. The germline CDR1 and CDR2 sequences are MNHEY and SVGEGT. This CDR3 is 13 amino acids long. CDR3 sequence (DNA): TGTGCCAGCAGAGAACAGGGGTACAATGAGCAGTTCTTC. This sequence encodes CASREQGYNEQFF.

This clonotype has at least ten counts. The V and J genes are TRBV2 and TRBJ1-2; D is undetermined. V shed 6 bases and J shed 6 bases, with 20 bases lying between them. This CDR3 contains 15 residues. Germline V gene sequence: CDR1 SNHLY, CDR2 FYNNEI. The CDR3 is CASSGTPRLGDGYTF. The CDR3 nucleotides read TGTGCCAGCAGCGGTACCCCACGTTTGGGTGATGGCTACACCTTC.

This clonotype has at least ten counts. CDR3 in DNA: TGTGCTAGTGGTTTGGTAGTCGGGGGGCGCGGCGAGACCCAGTACTTC. Translation: CASGLVVGGRGETQYF. J is TRBJ2-5 and V is TRBV12-5; D may be TRBD2 (7 bases). The length of the CDR3 is 16 residues. Germline CDR1 is LGHNT and CDR2 is FRNRAP. V was clipped by 0 bases and J by 5 bases, with 16 bases between them.

The chain has TRBV2 and TRBJ2-7, with D maybe TRBD1 (5 bases). In germline, CDR1 is SNHLY, CDR2 FYNNEI. The germline V and J ends were trimmed by 6 bases and 4 bases, with 16 bases remaining between them. This CDR3 region has 14 residues. DNA for the CDR3: TGTGCCAGCAGGGGGCAGGCCCTCTCTTACGAGCAGTACTTC. It encodes CASRGQALSYEQYF.

This clonotype occurred a few times. This sequence joins TRBV4-1 and TRBJ2-5, with a weak D call TRBD2 (5 bases). This CDR3 is built from 16 residues. V lost 0 bases to trimming and J lost 5 bases, with 16 bases between them. Per germline, CDR1 MGHRA and CDR2 YSYEKL. The CDR3 sequence: CASSQDRPTSGETQYF. DNA of the CDR3: TGCGCCAGCAGCCAAGATCGGCCCACGTCGGGGGAGACCCAGTACTTC.

This clonotype was seen at least ten times. V and J are TRBV27 and TRBJ1-2; 8 bases align to TRBD1. Trimming cost V 0 bases and J 2 bases; bases outside gene matches: 11. The CDR3 loop spans 18 amino acids. Germline V CDR1 and CDR2: MNHEY, SMNVEV (reference sequence). CDR3 in amino acids: CASSLSLRTGRKNYGYTF. The CDR3 bases are TGTGCCAGCAGTTTATCCCTACGGACAGGGAGGAAGAACTATGGCTACACCTTC.

The count of this clonotype is one. The CDR3 protein is CASSTGFRKGIGKNIQYF. In DNA, the CDR3 is TGTGCCAGTAGTACAGGGTTTCGGAAGGGTATCGGCAAAAACATTCAGTACTTC. The chain is built from TRBV19 and TRBJ2-4; possible D gene TRBD1, 5 bases. Germline V gene lookup returns CDR1 LNHDA and CDR2 SQIVND (reference sequence). The CDR3 length is 18 residues. V shed 4 bases and J shed 3 bases, with 22 bases lying between them.

The table lists this clonotype with many counts. The CDR3 nucleotides are TGTGCCAGCAGCTTGCCCCACAGGGTAGAGACCCAGTACTTC. Encoded protein: CASSLPHRVETQYF. V and J are TRBV7-9 and TRBJ2-5, with D possibly TRBD1 on 6 matching bases. Trimming left V 3 bases short and J 4 bases short, with 12 bases between. This CDR3 region has 14 residues. CDR1 and CDR2 from the germline V gene are SEHNR and FQNEAQ (reference sequence).

This clonotype occurred a few times. The chain carries TRBV20-1 and TRBJ2-2; 10 bases line up with TRBD1. With V trimmed by 3 bases and J by 0 bases, 10 bases remained unmatched. Germline values: CDR1 DFQATT, CDR2 SNEGSKA (reference sequence). This CDR3 is 18 amino acids long. The CDR3 nucleotides are TGCAGTGCTAGCCCGGGACAGGGGAGTCGGGCGAACACCGGGGAGCTGTTTTTT. The encoded protein is CSASPGQGSRANTGELFF.

This clonotype was counted many times. The chain couples TRBV7-2 to TRBJ2-5; TRBD2 matches at 12 bases. J lost 7 bases, V lost 3 bases, and 9 bases had no gene match. The CDR3 is 16 residues long. CDR1 and CDR2 from the germline V gene are SGHTA and FQGNSA. The CDR3 DNA reads as TGTGCCAGCAGCTTTCAGGCTAGCGGGGGGGCCGGGACCCAGTACTTC. Amino acids: CASSFQASGGAGTQYF.

This clonotype was detected a few times. The chain links TRBV7-9 to TRBJ2-2, with D perhaps TRBD1 (5 bases). The CDR3 totals 13 residues. Between the trimmed V and J ends, which lost 7 bases and 6 bases, there was a span of 12 bases. Germline V CDR1 and CDR2: SEHNR, FQNEAQ (reference sequence). The DNA of the CDR3 is TGTGCCAGCATCCCAGACAGTCCCGGGGAGCTGTTTTTT. It specifies CASIPDSPGELFF. The complete variable domain, with remaining parts taken from reference TRBV7-9 and TRBJ2-2, reads DTGVSQNPRHKITKRGQNVTFRCDPISEHNRLYWYRQTLGQGPEFLTYFQNEAQLEKSRLLSDRFSAERPKGSFSTLEIQRTEQGDSAMYLCASIPDSPGELFFGEGSRLTVL.

V and J are TRBV12-3 or TRBV12-4 and TRBJ2-3; TRBD1 matches 7 bases. V lost 0 bases to trimming and J lost 11 bases; unmatched junction nucleotides: 8. The CDR3 has 14 residues. CDR3 sequence (DNA): TGTGCCAGCAGTTTAGCAGGGGGCAGTTTTAGGCAGTATTTT. Translated: CASSLAGGSFRQYF.

This clonotype was recorded a few times. The V and J genes are TRBV3-1 and TRBJ1-2, with D tentatively TRBD1 (6 bases). The CDR3 loop spans 15 amino acids. V gave up 0 bases and J gave up 5 bases, with 13 bases separating them. CDR1 is LGHDT, CDR2 YNNKEL, per germline (reference sequence). The DNA for the CDR3 is TGTGCCAGCAGCCAAGATCGCGTTACAGGGTATGGCTACACCTTC. Its protein is CASSQDRVTGYGYTF.

This clonotype was seen repeatedly, ten times or more. This sequence joins TRBV2 and TRBJ1-5; tentative D call: TRBD1 (6 bases). Germline V CDR1 and CDR2: SNHLY, FYNNEI. The length of the CDR3 is 14 residues. Trimming removed 7 bases at V and 5 bases at J, with 15 bases between. CDR3 sequence (DNA): TGTGCCAGCAAAAGTCCTAGGACAGATCAGCCCCAGCATTTT. Protein product: CASKSPRTDQPQHF.

This clonotype was seen ten or more times. J is TRBJ1-1 and V is TRBV25-1, with D unresolved. The V end was cut by 1 base, the J end by 4 bases, with 7 bases between. CDR1 and CDR2 (germline): MGHDK, SYGVNS. CDR3 size: 13 residues. The CDR3 loop is CASSESAITEAFF. CDR3 in DNA: TGTGCCAGCAGTGAATCTGCGATCACTGAAGCTTTCTTT.

This clonotype was detected many times. The rearrangement links TRBV2 to TRBJ1-1; no definite D call. The CDR3 has 12 amino acids. V lost 7 bases to trimming and J lost 1 base, with 7 bases between them. Germline V CDR1 and CDR2: SNHLY, FYNNEI. This chain's CDR3 is CASKDPNTEAFF. As DNA, the CDR3 is TGTGCCAGCAAAGACCCGAACACTGAAGCTTTCTTT.

This clonotype showed up many times. CDR3 nucleotides: TGTGCCTGGAGCGGCCGGACACTTCTATTTGGCTACACCTTC. Translated: CAWSGRTLLFGYTF. The chain carries TRBV30 and TRBJ1-2; tentative D call: TRBD1 (5 bases). Germline assignment: CDR1 GTSNPN and CDR2 SVGIG (reference sequence). There are 14 residues in the CDR3. The V and J ends lost 3 bases and 7 bases respectively, with 18 bases between them.

The genes are TRBV20-1 and TRBJ2-7, with 14 nucleotides matching TRBD2. The germline V gene has CDR1 DFQATT and CDR2 SNEGSKA (reference sequence). This CDR3 region has 17 residues. After removal of 3 bases from V and 7 bases from J, the junction contained 14 bases not matched to a gene. The CDR3 bases are TGCAGTGCTAGCCCATCGCGACTAGCGGGAGGGCCCCGGGAGCAGTACTTC. Translating it yields CSASPSRLAGGPREQYF.

This clonotype occurred many times. This rearrangement joins TRBV27 to TRBJ2-7; 7 bases agree with TRBD2. This CDR3 is 15 amino acids long. Germline CDR1 and CDR2: MNHEY and SMNVEV (reference sequence). Trimming cost V 2 bases and J 0 bases; bases outside gene matches: 4. CDR3: CASSLGSGRSYEQYF. CDR3 coding DNA: TGTGCCAGCAGTTTAGGTAGCGGGCGCTCCTACGAGCAGTACTTC.